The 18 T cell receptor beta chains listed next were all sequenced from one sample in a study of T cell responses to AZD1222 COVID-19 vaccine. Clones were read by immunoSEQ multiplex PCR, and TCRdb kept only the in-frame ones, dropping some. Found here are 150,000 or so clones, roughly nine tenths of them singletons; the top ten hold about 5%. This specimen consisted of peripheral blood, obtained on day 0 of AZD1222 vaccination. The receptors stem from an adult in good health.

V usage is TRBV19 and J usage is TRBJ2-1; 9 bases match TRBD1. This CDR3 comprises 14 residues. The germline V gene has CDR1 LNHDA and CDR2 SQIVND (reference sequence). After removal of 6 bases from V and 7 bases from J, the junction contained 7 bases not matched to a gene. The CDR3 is CASRPGTGYNEQFF. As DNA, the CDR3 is TGTGCCAGTAGGCCCGGGACAGGGTATAATGAGCAGTTCTTC.

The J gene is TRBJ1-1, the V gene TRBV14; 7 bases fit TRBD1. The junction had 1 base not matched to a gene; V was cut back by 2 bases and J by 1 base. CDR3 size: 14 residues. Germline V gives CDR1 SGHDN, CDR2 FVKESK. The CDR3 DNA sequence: TGTGCCAGCAGCCAACACAGGGGGAACACTGAAGCTTTCTTT. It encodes CASSQHRGNTEAFF.

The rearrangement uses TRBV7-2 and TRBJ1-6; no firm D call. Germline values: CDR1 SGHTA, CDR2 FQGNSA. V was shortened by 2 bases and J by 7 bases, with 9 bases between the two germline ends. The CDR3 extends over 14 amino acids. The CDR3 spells CASSLRPPNSPLHF. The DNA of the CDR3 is TGTGCCAGCAGCTTACGACCTCCCAATTCACCCCTCCACTTT. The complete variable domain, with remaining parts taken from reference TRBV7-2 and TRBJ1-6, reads GAGVSQSPSNKVTEKGKDVELRCDPISGHTALYWYRQSLGQGLEFLIYFQGNSAPDKSGLPSDRFSAERTGGSVSTLTIQRTQQEDSAVYLCASSLRPPNSPLHFGNGTRLTVT.

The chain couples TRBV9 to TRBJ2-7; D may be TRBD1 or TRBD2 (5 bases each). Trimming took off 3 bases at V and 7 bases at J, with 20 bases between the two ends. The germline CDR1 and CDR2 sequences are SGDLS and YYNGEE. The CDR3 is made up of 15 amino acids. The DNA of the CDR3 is TGTGCCAGCAGCGGGGAAGGGGACCCCTCTTATGAGCAGTACTTC. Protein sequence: CASSGEGDPSYEQYF. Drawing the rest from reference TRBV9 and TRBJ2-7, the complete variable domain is DSGVTQTPKHLITATGQRVTLRCSPRSGDLSVYWYQQSLDQGLQFLIQYYNGEERAKGNILERFSAQQFPDLHSELNLSSLELGDSALYFCASSGEGDPSYEQYFGPGTRLTVT.

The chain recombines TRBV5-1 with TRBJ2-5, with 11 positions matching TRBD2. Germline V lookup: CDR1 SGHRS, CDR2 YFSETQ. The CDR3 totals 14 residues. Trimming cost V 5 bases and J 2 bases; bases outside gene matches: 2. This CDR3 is CASRGTSGQETQYF. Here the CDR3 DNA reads TGCGCCAGCAGAGGGACTAGCGGACAAGAGACCCAGTACTTC.

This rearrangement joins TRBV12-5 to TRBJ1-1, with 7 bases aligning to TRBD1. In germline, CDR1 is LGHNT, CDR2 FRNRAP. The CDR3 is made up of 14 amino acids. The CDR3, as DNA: TGTGACGGGGGACAGCCAACGAGGAACACTGAAGCTTTCTTT. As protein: CDGGQPTRNTEAFF.

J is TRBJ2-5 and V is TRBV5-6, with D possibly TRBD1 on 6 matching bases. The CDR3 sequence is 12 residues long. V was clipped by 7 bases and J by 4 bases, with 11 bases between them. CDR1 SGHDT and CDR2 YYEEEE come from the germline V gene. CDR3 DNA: TGTGCCAGCTCGACAGGTATAGAGACCCAGTACTTC. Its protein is CASSTGIETQYF.

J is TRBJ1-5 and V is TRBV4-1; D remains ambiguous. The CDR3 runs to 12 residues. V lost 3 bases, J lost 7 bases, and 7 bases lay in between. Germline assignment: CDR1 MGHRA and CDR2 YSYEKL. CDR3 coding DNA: TGCGCCAGCAGCCATTCCGGGCAGCCCCAGCATTTT. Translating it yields CASSHSGQPQHF.

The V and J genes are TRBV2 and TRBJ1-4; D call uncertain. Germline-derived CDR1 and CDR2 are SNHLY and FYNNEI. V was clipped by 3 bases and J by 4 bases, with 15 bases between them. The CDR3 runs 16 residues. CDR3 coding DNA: TGTGCCAGCAGTGATCTAGGAGCCGGGTATAATGAAAAACTGTTTTTT. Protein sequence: CASSDLGAGYNEKLFF.

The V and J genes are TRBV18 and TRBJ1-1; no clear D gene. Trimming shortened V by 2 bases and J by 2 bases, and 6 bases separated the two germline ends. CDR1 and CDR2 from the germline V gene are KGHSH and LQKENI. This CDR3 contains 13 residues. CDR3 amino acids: CASSPAANTEAFF. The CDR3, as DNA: TGTGCCAGCTCACCAGCGGCCAACACTGAAGCTTTCTTT. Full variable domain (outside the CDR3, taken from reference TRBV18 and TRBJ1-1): NAGVMQNPRHLVRRRGQEARLRCSPMKGHSHVYWYRQLPEEGLKFMVYLQKENIIDESGMPKERFSAEFPKEGPSILRIQQVVRGDSAAYFCASSPAANTEAFFGQGTRLTVV.

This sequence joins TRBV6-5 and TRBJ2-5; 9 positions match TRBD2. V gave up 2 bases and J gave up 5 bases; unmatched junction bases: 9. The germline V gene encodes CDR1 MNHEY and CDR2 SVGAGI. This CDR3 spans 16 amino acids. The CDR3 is CASSYQGGRASETQYF. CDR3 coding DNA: TGTGCCAGCAGTTACCAGGGCGGGAGGGCTTCGGAGACCCAGTACTTC.

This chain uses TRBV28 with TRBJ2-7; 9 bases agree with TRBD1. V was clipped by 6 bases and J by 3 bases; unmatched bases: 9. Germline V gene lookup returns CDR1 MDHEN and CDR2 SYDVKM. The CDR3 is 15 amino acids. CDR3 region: CASRRPGQGLYEQYF. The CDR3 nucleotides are TGTGCCAGCAGGAGACCGGGACAGGGTCTCTACGAGCAGTACTTC.

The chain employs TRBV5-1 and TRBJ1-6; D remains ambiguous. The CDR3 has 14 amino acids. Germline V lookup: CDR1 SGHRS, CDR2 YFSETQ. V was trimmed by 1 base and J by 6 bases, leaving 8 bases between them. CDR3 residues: CASSLTASNSPLHF. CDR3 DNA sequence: TGCGCCAGCAGCTTGACAGCTAGTAATTCACCCCTCCACTTT. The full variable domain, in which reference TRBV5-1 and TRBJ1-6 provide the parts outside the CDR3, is KAGVTQTPRYLIKTRGQQVTLSCSPISGHRSVSWYQQTPGQGLQFLFEYFSETQRNKGNFPGRFSGRQFSNSRSEMNVSTLELGDSALYLCASSLTASNSPLHFGNGTRLTVT.

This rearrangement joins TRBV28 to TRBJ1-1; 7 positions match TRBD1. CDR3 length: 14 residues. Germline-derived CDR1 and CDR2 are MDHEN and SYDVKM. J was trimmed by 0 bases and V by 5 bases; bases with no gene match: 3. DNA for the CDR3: TGTGCCAGCAGTAGAGGGGGCATGAACACTGAAGCTTTCTTT. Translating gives CASSRGGMNTEAFF.

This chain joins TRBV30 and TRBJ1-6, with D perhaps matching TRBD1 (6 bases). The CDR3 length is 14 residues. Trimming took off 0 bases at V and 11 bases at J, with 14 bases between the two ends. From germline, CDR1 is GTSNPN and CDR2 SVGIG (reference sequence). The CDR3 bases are TGTGCCTGGAGTGTATGGACAGCAAGGGCACCCCTCCACTTT. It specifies CAWSVWTARAPLHF.

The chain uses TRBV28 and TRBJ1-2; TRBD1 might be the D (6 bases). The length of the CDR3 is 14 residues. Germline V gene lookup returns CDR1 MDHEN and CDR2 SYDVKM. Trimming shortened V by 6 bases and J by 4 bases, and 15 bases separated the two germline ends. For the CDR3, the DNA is TGTGCCAGCAGGACGCTTGGGGGCTTCTATGGCTACACCTTC. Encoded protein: CASRTLGGFYGYTF.

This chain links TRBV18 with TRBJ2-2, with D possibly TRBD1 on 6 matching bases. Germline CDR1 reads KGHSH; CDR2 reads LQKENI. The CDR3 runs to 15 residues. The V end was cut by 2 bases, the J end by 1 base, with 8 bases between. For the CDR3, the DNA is TGTGCCAGCTCACCAAAGACAGGGAACACCGGGGAGCTGTTTTTT. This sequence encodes CASSPKTGNTGELFF.

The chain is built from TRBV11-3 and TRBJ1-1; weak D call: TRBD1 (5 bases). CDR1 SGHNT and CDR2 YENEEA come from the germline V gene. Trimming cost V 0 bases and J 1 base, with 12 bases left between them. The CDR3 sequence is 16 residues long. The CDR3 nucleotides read TGTGCCAGCAGCTTAGATGCAGGGAACAGGAACACTGAAGCTTTCTTT. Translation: CASSLDAGNRNTEAFF.